The 5 T cell receptor beta chains below come from one sample, sequenced in a study of Ad26.COV2.S vaccination and SARS-CoV-2 variants. Sequencing was performed with immunoSEQ multiplex PCR; in TCRdb, only in-frame clones are kept and a portion is missing. The sample lists about 350,000 clones, about 92% occurring once. The sequencing here drew on peripheral blood, taken after recovery from COVID-19. The receptors derive from a human donor who had recovered from COVID-19.

Worth noting for this clone: The sample carries other DNA sequences with the same CDR3. The gene calls are TRBV6-5 and TRBJ1-1; no clear D gene. Germline CDR1 reads MNHEY; CDR2 reads SVGAGI. The CDR3 runs to 13 residues. Trimming cost V 6 bases and J 0 bases, with 8 bases left between them. In nucleotides, the CDR3 is TGTGCCAGCAGGAGAAGCATGAACACTGAAGCTTTCTTT. Translated, it gives CASRRSMNTEAFF.

This chain links TRBV5-1 with TRBJ1-1; D is perhaps TRBD1 (5 bases). Trimming shortened V by 0 bases and J by 0 bases, and 12 bases separated the two germline ends. The CDR3 runs 16 residues. Germline V gene data show CDR1 as SGHRS and CDR2 as YFSETQ. In nucleotides, the CDR3 is TGCGCCAGCAGCTTGGCCGTTAGAGGGGTGAACACTGAAGCTTTCTTT. Protein product: CASSLAVRGVNTEAFF.

The J gene is TRBJ1-3, the V gene TRBV6-5; D ambiguous. The V gene's germline CDR1 is MNHEY and CDR2 SVGAGI. CDR3 length equals 15 residues. The ends were cut back, 3 bases at V and 0 bases at J, with 9 bases in the middle. CDR3: CASSYSSVSGNTIYF. For the CDR3, the DNA is TGTGCCAGCAGTTATAGCTCCGTCTCTGGAAACACCATATATTTT.

This clone has a single count. The chain links TRBV11-2 to TRBJ2-2, with D hard to call. V was cut by 0 bases and J by 1 base, with 15 bases left in between. The CDR3 spans 18 residues. In germline, CDR1 is SGHAT, CDR2 FQNNGV. CDR3 nucleotides: TGTGCCAGCAGCTTAGATGCTCTATTTGGTCGGAACACCGGGGAGCTGTTTTTT. Translation gives CASSLDALFGRNTGELFF.

This rearrangement joins TRBV19 to TRBJ1-6, with D possibly TRBD1 on 5 matching bases. CDR1 LNHDA and CDR2 SQIVND come from the germline V gene (reference sequence). This CDR3 comprises 14 residues. The V end was cut by 3 bases, the J end by 8 bases, with 11 bases between. The CDR3 coding sequence is TGTGCCAGTAGTATGGTCCCGGGGGATTCACCCCTCCACTTT. Translating it yields CASSMVPGDSPLHF.